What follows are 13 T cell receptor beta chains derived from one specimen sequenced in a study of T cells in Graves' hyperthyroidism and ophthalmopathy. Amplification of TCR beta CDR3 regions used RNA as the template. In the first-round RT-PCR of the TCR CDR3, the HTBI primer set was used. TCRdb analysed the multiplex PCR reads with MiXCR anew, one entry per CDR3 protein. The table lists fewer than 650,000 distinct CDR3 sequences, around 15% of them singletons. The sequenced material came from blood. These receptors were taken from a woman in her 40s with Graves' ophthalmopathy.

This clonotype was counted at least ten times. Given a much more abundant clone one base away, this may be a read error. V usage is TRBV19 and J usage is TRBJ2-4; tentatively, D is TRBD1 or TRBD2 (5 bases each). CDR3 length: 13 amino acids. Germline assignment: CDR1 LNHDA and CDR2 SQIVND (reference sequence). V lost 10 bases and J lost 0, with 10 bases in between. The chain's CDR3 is CATRGVAKNIQYF. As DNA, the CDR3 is TGTGCCACCAGAGGGGTAGCCAAAAACATTCAGTACTTC.

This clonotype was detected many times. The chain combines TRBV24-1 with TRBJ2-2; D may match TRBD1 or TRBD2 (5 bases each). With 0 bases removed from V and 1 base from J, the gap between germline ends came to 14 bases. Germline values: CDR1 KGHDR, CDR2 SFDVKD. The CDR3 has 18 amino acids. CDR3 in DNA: TGTGCCACCAGTGATTTGTCTGGGTGGGACGGGAACACCGGGGAGCTGTTTTTT. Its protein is CATSDLSGWDGNTGELFF.

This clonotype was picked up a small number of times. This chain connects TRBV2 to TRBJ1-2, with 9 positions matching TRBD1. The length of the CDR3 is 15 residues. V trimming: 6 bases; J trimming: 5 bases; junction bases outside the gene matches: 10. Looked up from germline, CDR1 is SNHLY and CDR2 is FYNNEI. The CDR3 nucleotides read TGTGCCAGCAGGGGACAGGGCTCAGCAATTTATGGCTACACCTTC. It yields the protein CASRGQGSAIYGYTF. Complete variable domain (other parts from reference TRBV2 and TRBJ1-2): EPEVTQTPSHQVTQMGQEVILRCVPISNHLYFYWYRQILGQKVEFLVSFYNNEISEKSEIFDDQFSVERPDGSNFTLKIRSTKLEDSAMYFCASRGQGSAIYGYTFGSGTRLTVV.

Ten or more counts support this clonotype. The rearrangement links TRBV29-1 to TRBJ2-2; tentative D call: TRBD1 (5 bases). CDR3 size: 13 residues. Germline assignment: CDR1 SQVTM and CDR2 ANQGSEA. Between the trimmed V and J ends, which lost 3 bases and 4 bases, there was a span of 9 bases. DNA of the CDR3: TGCAGCGTTGACGACAGTTTCACCGGGGAGCTGTTTTTT. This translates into CSVDDSFTGELFF.

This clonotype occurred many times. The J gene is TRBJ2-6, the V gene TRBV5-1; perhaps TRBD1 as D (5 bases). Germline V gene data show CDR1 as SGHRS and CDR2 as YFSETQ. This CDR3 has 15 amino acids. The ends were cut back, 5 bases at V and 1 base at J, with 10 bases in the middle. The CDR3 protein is CASSKAGSGANVLTF. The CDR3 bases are TGCGCCAGCAGTAAAGCAGGGTCTGGGGCCAACGTCCTGACTTTC. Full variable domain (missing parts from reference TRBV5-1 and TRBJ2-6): KAGVTQTPRYLIKTRGQQVTLSCSPISGHRSVSWYQQTPGQGLQFLFEYFSETQRNKGNFPGRFSGRQFSNSRSEMNVSTLELGDSALYLCASSKAGSGANVLTFGAGSRLTVL.

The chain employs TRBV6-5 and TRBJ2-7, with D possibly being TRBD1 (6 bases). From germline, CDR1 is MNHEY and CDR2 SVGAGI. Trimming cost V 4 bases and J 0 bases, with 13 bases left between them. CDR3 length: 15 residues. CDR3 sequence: CASSLIGQSSYEQYF. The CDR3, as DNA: TGTGCCAGCAGTTTAATAGGACAGAGCTCCTACGAGCAGTACTTC.

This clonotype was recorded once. This CDR3 is CASSYSNLFSYEQYF. The CDR3 coding sequence is TGTGCCAGCAGTTACTCGAACCTTTTCTCCTACGAGCAGTACTTC. The genes are TRBV6-5 and TRBJ2-7, with unresolved D. CDR3 length equals 15 residues. The V gene lost 0 bases and the J gene lost 0 bases, with 9 bases spanning the gap. Germline CDR1 is MNHEY and CDR2 is SVGAGI.

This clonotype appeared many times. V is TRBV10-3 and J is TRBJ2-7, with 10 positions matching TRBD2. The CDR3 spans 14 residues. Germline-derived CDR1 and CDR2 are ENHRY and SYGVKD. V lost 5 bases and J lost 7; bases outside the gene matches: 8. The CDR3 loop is CAISSSGRRGEQYF. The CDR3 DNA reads TGTGCCATCAGTTCTAGCGGGAGACGAGGTGAGCAGTACTTC.

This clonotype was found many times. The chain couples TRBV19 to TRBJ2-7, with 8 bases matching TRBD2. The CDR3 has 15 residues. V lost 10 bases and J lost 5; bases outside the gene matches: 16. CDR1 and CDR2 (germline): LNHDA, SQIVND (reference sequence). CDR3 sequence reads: CATTPPGGEANEQYF. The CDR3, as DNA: TGTGCCACCACACCACCGGGGGGGGAAGCAAACGAGCAGTACTTC.

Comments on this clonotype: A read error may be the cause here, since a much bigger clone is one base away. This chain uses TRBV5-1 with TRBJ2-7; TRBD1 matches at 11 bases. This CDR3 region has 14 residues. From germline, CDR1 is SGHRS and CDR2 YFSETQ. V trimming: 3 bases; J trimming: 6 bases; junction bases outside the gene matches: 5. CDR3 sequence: CASSSGQGATEQYF. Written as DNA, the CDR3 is TGCGCCAGCAGCTCCGGACAGGGGGCGACCGAGCAGTACTTC.

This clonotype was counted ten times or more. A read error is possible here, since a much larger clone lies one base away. The CDR3 protein is CASSLEQFTEAFF. The CDR3 DNA follows: TGTGCCAGCAGCTTGGAACAGTTCACTGAAGCTTTCTTT. This chain links TRBV5-8 with TRBJ1-1; D is undetermined. Looked up from germline, CDR1 is SGHTS and CDR2 is YDEGEE. The CDR3 covers 13 residues. Trimming removed 0 bases at V and 4 bases at J, with 7 bases between.

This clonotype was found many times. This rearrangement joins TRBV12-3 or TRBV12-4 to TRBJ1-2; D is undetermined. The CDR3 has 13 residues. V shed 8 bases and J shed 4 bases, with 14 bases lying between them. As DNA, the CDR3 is TGTGCCAGCTCCCGAGGGATCGGCTATGGCTACACCTTC. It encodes CASSRGIGYGYTF.

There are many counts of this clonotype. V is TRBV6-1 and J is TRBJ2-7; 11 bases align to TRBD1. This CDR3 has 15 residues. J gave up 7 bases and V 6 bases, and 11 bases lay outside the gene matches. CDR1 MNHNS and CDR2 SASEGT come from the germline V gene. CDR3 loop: CASRSDGTGGGEQYF. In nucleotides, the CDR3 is TGTGCCAGCAGGAGTGACGGGACAGGGGGAGGGGAGCAGTACTTC.